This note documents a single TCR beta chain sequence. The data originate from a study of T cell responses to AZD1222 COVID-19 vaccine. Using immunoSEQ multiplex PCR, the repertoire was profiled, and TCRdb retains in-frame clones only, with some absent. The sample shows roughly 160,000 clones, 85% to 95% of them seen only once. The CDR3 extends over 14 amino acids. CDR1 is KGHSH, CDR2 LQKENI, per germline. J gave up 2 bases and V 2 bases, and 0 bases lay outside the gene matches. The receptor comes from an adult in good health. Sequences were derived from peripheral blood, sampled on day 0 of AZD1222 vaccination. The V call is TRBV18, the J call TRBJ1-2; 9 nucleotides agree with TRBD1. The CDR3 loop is CASSPGQGNYGYTF. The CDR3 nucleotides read TGTGCCAGCTCACCAGGACAGGGGAACTATGGCTACACCTTC.